This TCR beta chain was sequenced during a study of long-term antiretroviral therapy in people with HIV. Broader study findings: Across all time points, the repertoire was dominated by clones that expanded before ART. Controls had broader CDR3 length ranges than HIV repertoires did.

Details on this clone: Antigen specificity is unknown.

Germline trimming cut 0 bases from V and 6 bases from J; bases unmatched to any gene: 10. Germline V gene lookup returns CDR1 MGHRA and CDR2 YSYEKL. The CDR3 is 16 residues long. At least one PBMC sample before ART and at least two after were required. The immunoSEQ assay was v3.0, run at survey level. Each sample had sequencing targeting roughly 40,000-50,000 T-cell genomes. Assay: immunoSEQ multiplex PCR; the TCRdb copy retains only in-frame clones and omits some. Of roughly 16,000 clones detected, approximately 80% appear once; the ten largest clones hold approximately 9.5%. This clonotype was obtained from a man between 18 and 29 years old with HIV. The starting material was unsorted PBMCs, obtained 0.3 years after starting antiretroviral therapy. This chain joins TRBV4-1 and TRBJ1-1, with 7 bases lining up with TRBD1. CDR3 DNA sequence: TGCGCCAGCAGCCAAGAATTCCGGGACAGCATAGCTGAAGCTTTCTTT. Encoded protein: CASSQEFRDSIAEAFF.